This TCR beta chain was sequenced for a study of shared clonotypes between healthy human individuals. In this sample, this clone turned up once. The table came from immunoSEQ multiplex PCR; TCRdb's copy has only in-frame clones and leaves some out. This sample yields more than 150,000 clones, of which approximately 92% are seen a single time; 0.067% belongs to the top ten. The CDR3 extends over 13 amino acids. The germline V gene encodes CDR1 SNHLY and CDR2 FYNNEI. The V segment lost 8 bases and the J segment 5 bases; nucleotides outside the gene matches: 9. The chain has TRBV2 and TRBJ2-7, with TRBD2 identical over 7 bases. This receptor was identified in a woman aged 25-40 years in good health. Material: naive CD4+ T cells sorted from blood. Subset defined: CD45RA+ positively selected. The CDR3 nucleotides are TGTGCCAGCCGGCGGGGGTACGTGGACGAGCAGTACTTC. This codes for CASRRGYVDEQYF.